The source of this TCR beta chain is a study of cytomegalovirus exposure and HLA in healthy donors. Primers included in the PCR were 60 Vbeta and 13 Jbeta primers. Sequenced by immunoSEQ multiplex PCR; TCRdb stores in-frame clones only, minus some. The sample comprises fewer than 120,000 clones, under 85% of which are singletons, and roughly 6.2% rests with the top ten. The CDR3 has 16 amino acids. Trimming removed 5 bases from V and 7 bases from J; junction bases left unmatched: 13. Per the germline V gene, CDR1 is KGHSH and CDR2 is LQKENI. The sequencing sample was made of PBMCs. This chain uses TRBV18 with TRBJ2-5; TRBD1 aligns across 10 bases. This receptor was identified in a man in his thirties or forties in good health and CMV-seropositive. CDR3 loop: CASSTNRDRGMGTQYF. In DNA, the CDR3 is TGTGCCAGCTCAACCAACCGGGACAGGGGAATGGGGACCCAGTACTTC.